Only a few counts were recorded for the clone carrying this T cell receptor beta chain. What it binds is unknown. Time point noted: newly diagnosed, previously untreated cHL patient sample. Through magnetic negative selection, CD8+ T cells were separated from PBMCs that had been thawed. Comparison used PBMCs from newly diagnosed, untreated classical Hodgkin lymphoma. The table came from immunoSEQ multiplex PCR; TCRdb's copy has only in-frame clones and leaves some out. Here the sample spans fewer than 5,500 clones, roughly nine tenths being singletons. The data stem from a study of PD-1 blockade in classical Hodgkin lymphoma. Study observations and caveats: Nothing has yet pinned down what causes the repertoire differences, possibly disease activity or prior therapy. Reported baseline diversity: healthy donors highest, relapsed/refractory patients lowest.

The CDR3 has 13 residues. V was pared by 5 bases and J by 1 base, with 8 bases between. Per germline, CDR1 MNHEY and CDR2 SVGAGI. The chain recombines TRBV6-5 with TRBJ1-1; no reliable D call. The receptor's source is a human donor with classical Hodgkin lymphoma. The sequencing input was CD8+ T cells from blood. The CDR3 nucleotides read TGTGCCAGCAGTCCGTCTCCGAACACTGAAGCTTTCTTT. This codes for CASSPSPNTEAFF.